This paragraph reports one T cell receptor (beta chain). Its binding antigen is unknown. It has no much larger one-base neighbor in the sample; base qualities were not kept. These data belong to a study of blood T cell repertoires in COVID-19 (dated by TCRdb to about 2020). For context, the study as a whole: Samples from collaborators originated in the United States, Italy and Spain and spanned both the acute and convalescent phases of COVID-19. The prospective study material was composed of cDNA or gDNA derived from T cells, B-cell-depleted T cells, or PBMCs. Deeply sampled blood TCRbeta repertoires from subjects exposed to, actively infected with, or recovered from COVID-19 were included in the dataset. A freely available public database, intended as a resource for researchers studying the immune response to SARS-CoV-2, is where the repertoires were released. Samples came from the ongoing ImmuneRACE study (first 160 participants) plus 1,254 subjects from 6 global collaborators. Nearly every sample came with metadata listing a de-identified subject ID, COVID-19 status, age in years and sex. Where available, HLA class I and class II types were taken from metadata supplied by the sample provider and were not determined by assay-based typing. The paper as a whole reports these results and caveats: The amount of clinical and demographic metadata varied by source and participant and was provided uncurated.

Whole blood was collected in K2EDTA tubes by collaborating institutions according to the institutions' own protocols. Collaborator samples were shipped for TCRbeta analysis as frozen whole blood, isolated PBMCs, or DNA extracted from either sample type. The immunoSEQ Assay, a bias-controlled multiplex PCR, was used to amplify TCRbeta CDR3 regions from genomic DNA. The authors' analysis ran thus. Nucleated cell counts per sample were estimated from amplification of reference gene primers within the assay. To quantify the absolute abundance of each unique TCRbeta CDR3 rearrangement, sequence reads were collapsed and filtered. Productive Simpson clonality was computed per sample as the square root of Simpson's diversity index over productive rearrangements. Drawn from immuneACCESS, this table holds only the in-frame rearrangements with V and J called that TCRdb kept. Clones are partly lost; checked studies trace under half to an unresolved V gene and leave the rest unexplained. V, J and clone size were drawn from that table, and D and trimming were deduced from the DNA. Here the sample has approximately 170,000 clones; 88% occur a single time. Of the sample, about 26% is held by the ten largest clones.

This clonotype originated in a man between 60 and 75 years old with acute or convalescent COVID-19. The sequencing sample was made of peripheral blood.

At the DNA level, the sequence is TGTGCCAGCAGTCACAGGGGGCAGAGCGAGCAGTACTTC. The translation is CASSHRGQSEQYF. The sequence is built from TRBV11-2 and TRBJ2-7; 9 middle bases align to TRBD1. Trimming removed 6 bases from V and 6 bases from J; the gene matches leave 6 bases unexplained. The CDR3 numbers 13 residues from cysteine through phenylalanine. Left in the record is the CDR3 DNA by itself, 39 bases read in frame from the first base. CDR1 and CDR2 (SGHAT, FQNNGV) derive from the germline V gene.